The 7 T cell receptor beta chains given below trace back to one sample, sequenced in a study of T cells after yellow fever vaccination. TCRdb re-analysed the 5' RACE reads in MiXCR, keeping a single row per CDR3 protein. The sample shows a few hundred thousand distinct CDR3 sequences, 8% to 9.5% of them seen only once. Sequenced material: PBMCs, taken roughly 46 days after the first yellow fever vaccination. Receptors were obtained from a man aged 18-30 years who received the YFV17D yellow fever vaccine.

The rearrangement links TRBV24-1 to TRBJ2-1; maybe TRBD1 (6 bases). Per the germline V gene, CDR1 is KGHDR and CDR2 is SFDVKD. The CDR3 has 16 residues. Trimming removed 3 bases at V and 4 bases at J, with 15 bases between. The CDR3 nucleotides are TGTGCCACCAGTGATCCCAGGGGACGAAGGTACAATGAGCAGTTCTTC. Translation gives CATSDPRGRRYNEQFF.

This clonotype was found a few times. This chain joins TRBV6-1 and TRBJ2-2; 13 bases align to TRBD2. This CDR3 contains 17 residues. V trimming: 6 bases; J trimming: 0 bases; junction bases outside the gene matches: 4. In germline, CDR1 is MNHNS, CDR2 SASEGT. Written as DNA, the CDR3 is TGTGCCAGCAGGGGACTAGCGGGGAATGCGAACACCGGGGAGCTGTTTTTT. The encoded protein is CASRGLAGNANTGELFF.

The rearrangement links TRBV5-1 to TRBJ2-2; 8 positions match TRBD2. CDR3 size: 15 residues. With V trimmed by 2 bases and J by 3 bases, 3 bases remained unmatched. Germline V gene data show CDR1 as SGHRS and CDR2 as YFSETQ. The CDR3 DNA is TGCGCCAGCAGCTTACGGCGGGAGGACACCGGGGAGCTGTTTTTT. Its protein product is CASSLRREDTGELFF.

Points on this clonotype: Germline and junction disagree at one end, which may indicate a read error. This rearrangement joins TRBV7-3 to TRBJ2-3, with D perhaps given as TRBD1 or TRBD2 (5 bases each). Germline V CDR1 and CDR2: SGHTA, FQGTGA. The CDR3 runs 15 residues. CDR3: CASSPQPGLTDTPYF. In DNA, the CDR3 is TGTGCCAGCAGCCCACAACCGGGGCTCACAGATACGCCGTATTTT. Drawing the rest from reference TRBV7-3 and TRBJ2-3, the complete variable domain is GAGVSQTPSNKVTEKGKYVELRCDPISGHTALYWYRQSLGQGPEFLIYFQGTGAADDSGLPNDRFFAVRPEGSVSTLKIQRTERGDSAVYLCASSPQPGLTDTPYFGPGTRLTVL.

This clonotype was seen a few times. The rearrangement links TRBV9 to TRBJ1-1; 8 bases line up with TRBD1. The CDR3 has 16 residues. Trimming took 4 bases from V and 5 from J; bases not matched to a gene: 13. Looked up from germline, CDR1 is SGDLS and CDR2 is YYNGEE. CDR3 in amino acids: CASSRLTGASGTEAFF. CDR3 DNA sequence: TGTGCCAGCAGCAGGCTGACAGGGGCATCGGGGACTGAAGCTTTCTTT.

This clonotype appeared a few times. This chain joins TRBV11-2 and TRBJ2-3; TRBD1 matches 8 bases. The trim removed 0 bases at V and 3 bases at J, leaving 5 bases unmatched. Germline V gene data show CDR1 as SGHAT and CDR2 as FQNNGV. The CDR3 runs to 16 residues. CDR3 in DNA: TGTGCCAGCAGCTTAGATGGAACAGGGGGAACAGATACGCAGTATTTT. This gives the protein CASSLDGTGGTDTQYF.

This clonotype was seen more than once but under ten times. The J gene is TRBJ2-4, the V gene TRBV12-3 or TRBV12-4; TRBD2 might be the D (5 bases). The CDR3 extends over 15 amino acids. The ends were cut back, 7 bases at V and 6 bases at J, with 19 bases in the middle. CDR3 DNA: TGTGCCAGCACCCCGGGCGAGGGCGGCGGAAACATTCAGTACTTC. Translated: CASTPGEGGGNIQYF.